The subject of this entry is one TCR beta chain. Its antigen remains unidentified. This CDR3 has 13 amino acids. The V gene's germline CDR1 is SEHNR and CDR2 FQNEAQ (reference sequence). V shed 1 base and J shed 4 bases, with 7 bases lying between them. This sample was included in a study of graft-versus-host responses after intestinal transplantation. Study as a whole: Each patient got anti-thymocyte globulin induction, then tacrolimus and steroids for roughly 3 years. Study-wide points: High graft-versus-host to host-versus-graft clonal ratios were found in allografts of patients who had graft-donor T cell macrochimerism. In recipient marrow, GvH clones were found, and some appeared first in ileum or blood.

Profiled with immunoSEQ multiplex PCR; TCRdb holds only in-frame clones, not every one. The data contain under 50,000 clones, about 92% of them singletons. The source of this sequence is a human patient who received an intestinal transplant, so some T cells may come from the graft donor. The specimen was PBMCs, collected nearly 750 days after intestinal transplantation. The chain has TRBV7-9 and TRBJ1-2; unclear D gene. The CDR3 reads CASSLGPGYGYTF. CDR3 DNA: TGTGCCAGCAGCTTAGGGCCCGGCTATGGCTACACCTTC.